The rows below give T cell receptor beta chains drawn from one sample of a study of T cells after posttransplantation cyclophosphamide. Libraries were prepared by immunoSEQ multiplex PCR; TCRdb keeps only in-frame clonotypes and omits some of them. The sample records around 47,000 clones, 90% to 95% being singletons. Sequenced material: PBMCs. The receptor set was obtained from a woman aged 25 to 39 in good health and a related stem cell transplant donor. The CDR3 runs from the conserved cysteine through the conserved F or W. D genes are given only for firm matches. A clone size is listed for some rows: how often the clone was seen (once, few, many), or a class if it is expanded.

cdr3_nt cdr3_aa j_call cdr3_length v_call clone_size d_call
TGCGCCAGCAGCCAAGATCTTGGCAGGCCCTACTATGGCTACACCTTC CASSQDLGRPYYGYTF TRBJ1-2 16 TRBV4-1 . .
TGTGCCAGCAGCCGAACACCGGCGGGGCAGACAAATTCACCCCTCCACTTT CASSRTPAGQTNSPLHF TRBJ1-6 17 TRBV7-6 once .
TGCGCCAGCAGCTTAATGGCTACAGGGGATGAGCAGTTCTTC CASSLMATGDEQFF TRBJ2-1 14 TRBV5-1 . TRBD1
TGTGCCAGCAGCTTGGACGGACAGGGGGCTCAAGATACGCAGTATTTT CASSLDGQGAQDTQYF TRBJ2-3 16 TRBV7-2 . TRBD1
TGTGCCAGCAGTCCCGGGACAGGATTCTATGGCTACACCTTC CASSPGTGFYGYTF TRBJ1-2 14 TRBV28 . TRBD1
TGTGCCAGCAGCAAACAAAGGCAGGGGTTATATAAGGGTCAGCCCCAGCATTTT CASSKQRQGLYKGQPQHF TRBJ1-5 18 TRBV21-1 . .
TGTGCCAGCAGCTTGGGGGCCCCCTTTGGGGCACGGAGGCAGTTCTTC CASSLGAPFGARRQFF TRBJ2-1 16 TRBV5-5 . .
TGTGCCAGTAGGTATAGTTCGGGAAACACCATATATTTT CASRYSSGNTIYF TRBJ1-3 13 TRBV19 . .
TGTGCCAGCAGCTTAGACAGTAACTATGGCTACACCTTC CASSLDSNYGYTF TRBJ1-2 13 TRBV7-2 . .
TGTGCCAGCGGGAGGGCCGTCCTGGATACGCAGTATTTT CASGRAVLDTQYF TRBJ2-3 13 TRBV9 once TRBD2
TGTGCCAGCACTCTCGGGACAGGCTATGGCTACACCTTC CASTLGTGYGYTF TRBJ1-2 13 TRBV6-5 . TRBD1
TGTGCCAGCAGCTTGTACACAGATACGCAGTATTTT CASSLYTDTQYF TRBJ2-3 12 TRBV7-2 . .
TGTGCCAGCAGTGCCCACTATCCCATTCCCGGGACAGGGGGCGAGGAGACCCAGTACTTC CASSAHYPIPGTGGEETQYF TRBJ2-5 20 TRBV6-4 . TRBD1
TGTGCCAGCAGCGGACTATCCAGGGGAGAAACTGAAGCTTTCTTT CASSGLSRGETEAFF TRBJ1-1 15 TRBV9 . .
TGTGCCAGCAGCCTCTCCAGGGCCAATGAGCAGTTCTTC CASSLSRANEQFF TRBJ2-1 13 TRBV7-2 . .
TGTGCCAGCAGCCCGCGGACAGCACAAGAGACCCAGTACTTC CASSPRTAQETQYF TRBJ2-5 14 TRBV7-2 . .
TGCGCCAGCAGCTTGGACATTTCGACCGGGGAGCTGTTTTTT CASSLDISTGELFF TRBJ2-2 14 TRBV5-1 . .
TGTGCCAGCAGTTATTCGGGGTACACCGGGGAGCTGTTTTTT CASSYSGYTGELFF TRBJ2-2 14 TRBV6-5 . .
TGCAGCGTTGTGCGGAGCTCTGGAAACACCATATATTTT CSVVRSSGNTIYF TRBJ1-3 13 TRBV29-1 . .
TGCGCCAGCAGCTTGGGTGCAGGGGAATTTTTGGAGACCCAGTACTTC CASSLGAGEFLETQYF TRBJ2-5 16 TRBV5-1 . .
TGTGCCAGCAGTAGGACAGGGGGCGGGAATCAGCCCCAGCATTTT CASSRTGGGNQPQHF TRBJ1-5 15 TRBV27 few TRBD1
TGTGCCAGCAGACATCCGGGTCGGACAGGGACCTACGAGCAGTACTTC CASRHPGRTGTYEQYF TRBJ2-7 16 TRBV7-2 once TRBD1
TGCGCCAGCAGCCAAAACCCGACGGGGCGGGGGTCCTACAATGAGCAGTTCTTC CASSQNPTGRGSYNEQFF TRBJ2-1 18 TRBV4-3 . TRBD2
TGTGCCAGCAGTCCTACAGGAAACAAAAACATTCAGTACTTC CASSPTGNKNIQYF TRBJ2-4 14 TRBV28 . .
TGTGCCAGCAGCTTAGTGGCCGGCCCAGGGGACACCATATATTTT CASSLVAGPGDTIYF TRBJ1-3 15 TRBV7-9 . .
TGTGCCAGCAGCCCTAATGAGGGGCGGGGAGAGACCCAGTACTTC CASSPNEGRGETQYF TRBJ2-5 15 TRBV6-1 . .
TGTGCCAGTCGATCCGATTCGAGCACCATATATTTT CASRSDSSTIYF TRBJ1-3 12 TRBV6-1 . .
TGTGCCAGTAGAGTAGGACTAGGGGAGACCCAGTACTTC CASRVGLGETQYF TRBJ2-5 13 TRBV19 . TRBD2
TGTGCCAGCAGTCGAGGACAGGGAGCCTATGGCTACACCTTC CASSRGQGAYGYTF TRBJ1-2 14 TRBV6-1 . TRBD1
TGTGCCAGCGGCTCAACGCGGGACGAGCAGTACTTC CASGSTRDEQYF TRBJ2-7 12 TRBV6-6 . .
TGTGCCAGAACGGGGGGTCACACCTTC CARTGGHTF TRBJ1-2 9 TRBV19 . .
TGTGCCAGCTCACCACGCCACAGCTCCTACGAGCAGTACTTC CASSPRHSSYEQYF TRBJ2-7 14 TRBV18 . .
TGTGCCAGTAGTATAGGCGGGGTTTGGGAACCTAGCAATCAGCCCCAGCATTTT CASSIGGVWEPSNQPQHF TRBJ1-5 18 TRBV19 . .
TGTGCCAGCAGCTTAGTGGTCTCGGTGAACGAGCAGTACTTC CASSLVVSVNEQYF TRBJ2-7 14 TRBV7-9 . .
TGTGCCAGCAGCCTGACAGGCGCAACTAATGAAAAACTGTTTTTT CASSLTGATNEKLFF TRBJ1-4 15 TRBV28 . .
TGTGCCAGCAGTTACGATGGGGGGGCGGGGCAGCCCCAGCATTTT CASSYDGGAGQPQHF TRBJ1-5 15 TRBV6-5 . .
TGTGCCAGTAGGTCCCGGGACAGGGGGGGGAATACGCAGTATTTT CASRSRDRGGNTQYF TRBJ2-3 15 TRBV19 . TRBD1
TGTGCCAGTAGTAGCCGGGACAAGCCCTACGAGCAGTACTTC CASSSRDKPYEQYF TRBJ2-7 14 TRBV19 . .
TGCGCCAGCAGGTCCACAGGGAACACTGAAGCTTTCTTT CASRSTGNTEAFF TRBJ1-1 13 TRBV5-1 . .
TGTGCCTGGAGCGCGGACAGAGCCAAAAACATTCAGTACTTC CAWSADRAKNIQYF TRBJ2-4 14 TRBV30 . .
TGTGCCAGCAGCCCACTTCCGGCGGGGGCGCCCGGAAACACCATATATTTT CASSPLPAGAPGNTIYF TRBJ1-3 17 TRBV7-3 . .